This T cell receptor (beta chain) was sequenced during a study of shared clonotypes between healthy human individuals. Study details: The study used three CD4 naive, three CD4 memory, two CD8 naive and one CD8 memory plate per donor. Points from the study as a whole: Clonotypes not shared had lower generation probabilities than those common to all four donors.

Regarding this clone: Its antigen is unknown.

The CDR3 length is 16 residues. From germline, CDR1 is SGHVS and CDR2 FNYEAQ. Trimming removed 2 bases at V and 0 bases at J, with 13 bases between. Cells designated naive CD8 were CD45RO-negative and were positively selected for CCR7, with terminally differentiated effector memory CD45RA+ cells excluded. Sorted subsets were amplified in replicate PCRs using 200 to 250 ng DNA, approximately 30,000 T cell genomes. This table comes from immunoSEQ multiplex PCR, and its TCRdb copy is limited to in-frame clones, with some not included. The profile shows around 2,000,000 clones, more than 85% of them singletons.

This receptor was taken from a man between 18 and 29 years old in good health. Some clones in this sample may be carry-over from other donors' samples. The specimen sequenced was naive CD8+ T cells from PBMCs. The chain carries TRBV7-6 and TRBJ1-1, with a tentative D call TRBD1 (6 bases). The CDR3 coding sequence is TGTGCCAGCAGCTTATGGGAAGGGGGGATGAACACTGAAGCTTTCTTT. Translating gives CASSLWEGGMNTEAFF.